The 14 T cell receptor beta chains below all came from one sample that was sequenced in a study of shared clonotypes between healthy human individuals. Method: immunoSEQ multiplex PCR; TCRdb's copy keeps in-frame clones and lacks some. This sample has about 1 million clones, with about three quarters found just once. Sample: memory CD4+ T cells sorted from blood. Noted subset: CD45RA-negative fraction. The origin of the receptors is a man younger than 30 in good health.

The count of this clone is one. CDR3 protein: CASSLILNTEAFF. The CDR3 DNA reads TGTGCCAGCAGCCTTATATTGAACACTGAAGCTTTCTTT. V and J are TRBV6-6 and TRBJ1-1; D unclear. From germline, CDR1 is MNHNY and CDR2 SVGAGI (reference sequence). This CDR3 has 13 residues. Trimming left V 6 bases short and J 0 bases short, with 8 bases between.

The CDR3 loop reads CASSFFGQETQYF. In DNA form, the CDR3 reads TGTGCCAGCAGCTTCTTCGGCCAAGAGACCCAGTACTTC. V and J are TRBV7-2 and TRBJ2-5; D unclear. Germline CDR1 reads SGHTA; CDR2 reads FQGNSA. V was shortened by 3 bases and J by 1 base, with 6 bases between the two germline ends. The CDR3 is 13 residues long.

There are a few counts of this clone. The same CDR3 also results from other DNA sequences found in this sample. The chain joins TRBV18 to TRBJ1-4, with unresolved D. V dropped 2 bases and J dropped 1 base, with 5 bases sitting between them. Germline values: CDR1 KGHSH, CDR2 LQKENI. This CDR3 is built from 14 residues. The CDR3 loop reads CASSPGKTNEKLFF. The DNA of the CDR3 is TGTGCCAGCTCACCAGGGAAAACTAATGAAAAACTGTTTTTT.

In DNA form, the CDR3 reads TGTGCCAGCAGCTCGGGAATTTCCACAGATACGCAGTATTTT. Protein product: CASSSGISTDTQYF. The chain employs TRBV11-3 and TRBJ2-3; D might be TRBD2 (5 bases). CDR1 is SGHNT, CDR2 YENEEA, per germline. Deletions cut 4 bases from V and 2 bases from J, with 10 bases between. The length of the CDR3 is 14 residues.

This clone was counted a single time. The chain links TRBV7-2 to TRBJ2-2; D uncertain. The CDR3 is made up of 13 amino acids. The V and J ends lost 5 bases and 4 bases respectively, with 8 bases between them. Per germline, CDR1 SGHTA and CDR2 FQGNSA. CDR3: CASSGSTTGELFF. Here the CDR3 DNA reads TGTGCCAGCAGCGGATCTACCACCGGGGAGCTGTTTTTT. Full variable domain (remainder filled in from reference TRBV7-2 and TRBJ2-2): GAGVSQSPSNKVTEKGKDVELRCDPISGHTALYWYRQSLGQGLEFLIYFQGNSAPDKSGLPSDRFSAERTGGSVSTLTIQRTQQEDSAVYLCASSGSTTGELFFGEGSRLTVL.

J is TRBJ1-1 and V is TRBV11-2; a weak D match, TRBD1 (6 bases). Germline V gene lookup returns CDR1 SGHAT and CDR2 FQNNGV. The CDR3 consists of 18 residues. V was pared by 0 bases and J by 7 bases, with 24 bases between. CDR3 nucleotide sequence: TGTGCCAGCAGCTTAGATTGGGGGGCGGGAGTGAGACAGTATGAAGCTTTCTTT. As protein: CASSLDWGAGVRQYEAFF.

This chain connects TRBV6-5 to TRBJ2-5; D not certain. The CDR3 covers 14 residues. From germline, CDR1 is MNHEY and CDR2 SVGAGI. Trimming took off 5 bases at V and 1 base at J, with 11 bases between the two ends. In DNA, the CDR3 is TGTGCCAGCAGTCGCCCGGGCCTCCAAGAGACCCAGTACTTC. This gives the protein CASSRPGLQETQYF.

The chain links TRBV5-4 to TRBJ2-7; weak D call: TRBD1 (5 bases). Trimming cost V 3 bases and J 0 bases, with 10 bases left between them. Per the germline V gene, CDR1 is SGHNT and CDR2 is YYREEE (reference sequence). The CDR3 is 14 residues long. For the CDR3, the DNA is TGTGCCAGCAGCTCGCGGACAACCTCCTACGAGCAGTACTTC. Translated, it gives CASSSRTTSYEQYF.

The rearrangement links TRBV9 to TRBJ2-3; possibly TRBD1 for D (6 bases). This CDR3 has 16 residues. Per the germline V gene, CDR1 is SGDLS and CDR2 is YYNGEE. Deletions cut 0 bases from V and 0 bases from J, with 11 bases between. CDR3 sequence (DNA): TGTGCCAGCAGCGTAGCCGGAGGACAGAGCACAGATACGCAGTATTTT. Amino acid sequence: CASSVAGGQSTDTQYF.

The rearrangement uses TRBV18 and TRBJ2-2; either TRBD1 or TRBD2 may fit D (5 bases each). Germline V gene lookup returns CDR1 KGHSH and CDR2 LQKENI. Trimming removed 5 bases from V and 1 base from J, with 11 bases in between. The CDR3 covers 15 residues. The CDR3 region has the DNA TGTGCCAGCTCAGGGACCGGACAGAACACCGGGGAGCTGTTTTTT. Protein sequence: CASSGTGQNTGELFF.

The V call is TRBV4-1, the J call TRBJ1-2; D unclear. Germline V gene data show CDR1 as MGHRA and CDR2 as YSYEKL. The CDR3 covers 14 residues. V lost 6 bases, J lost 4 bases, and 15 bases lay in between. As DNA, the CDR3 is TGCGCCAGCAGGTACAGTCTGGGCCTCTATGGCTACACCTTC. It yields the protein CASRYSLGLYGYTF.

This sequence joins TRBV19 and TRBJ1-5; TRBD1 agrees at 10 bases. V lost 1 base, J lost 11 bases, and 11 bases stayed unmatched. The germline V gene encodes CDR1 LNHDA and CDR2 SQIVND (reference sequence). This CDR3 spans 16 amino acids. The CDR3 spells CASSIGDRGPFSAQHF. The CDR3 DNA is TGTGCCAGTAGTATAGGGGACAGGGGACCTTTTTCTGCCCAGCATTTT.

CDR3 amino acids: CASSPGLAGALDTQYF. CDR3 sequence (DNA): TGTGCCAGCAGCCCCGGACTAGCGGGAGCGTTAGATACGCAGTATTTT. The chain uses TRBV7-2 and TRBJ2-3; 13 positions match TRBD2. With 5 bases clipped from V and 5 bases from J, the junction kept 7 bases outside the gene matches. Germline CDR1 is SGHTA and CDR2 is FQGNSA. This CDR3 spans 16 amino acids. Filled out from reference TRBV7-2 and TRBJ2-3, the complete variable domain reads GAGVSQSPSNKVTEKGKDVELRCDPISGHTALYWYRQSLGQGLEFLIYFQGNSAPDKSGLPSDRFSAERTGGSVSTLTIQRTQQEDSAVYLCASSPGLAGALDTQYFGPGTRLTVL.

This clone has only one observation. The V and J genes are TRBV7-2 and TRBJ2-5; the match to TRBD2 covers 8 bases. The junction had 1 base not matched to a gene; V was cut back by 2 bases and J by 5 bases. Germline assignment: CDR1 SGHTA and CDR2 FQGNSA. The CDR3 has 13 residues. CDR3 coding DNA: TGTGCCAGCAGCTTACGGGAGGGGGAGACCCAGTACTTC. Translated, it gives CASSLREGETQYF.